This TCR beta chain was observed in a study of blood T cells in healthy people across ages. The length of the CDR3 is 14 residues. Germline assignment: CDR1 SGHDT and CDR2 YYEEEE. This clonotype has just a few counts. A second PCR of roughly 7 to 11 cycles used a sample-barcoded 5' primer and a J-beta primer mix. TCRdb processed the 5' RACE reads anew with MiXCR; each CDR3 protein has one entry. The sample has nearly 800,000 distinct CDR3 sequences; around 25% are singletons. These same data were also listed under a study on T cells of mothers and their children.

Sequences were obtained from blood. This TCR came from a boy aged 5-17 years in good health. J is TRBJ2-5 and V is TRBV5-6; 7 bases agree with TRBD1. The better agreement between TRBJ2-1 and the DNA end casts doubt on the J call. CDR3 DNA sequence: TGTGCCAGCAGCTTACGACAGGGATCCGTCGAGCAGTTCTTC. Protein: CASSLRQGSVEQFF.